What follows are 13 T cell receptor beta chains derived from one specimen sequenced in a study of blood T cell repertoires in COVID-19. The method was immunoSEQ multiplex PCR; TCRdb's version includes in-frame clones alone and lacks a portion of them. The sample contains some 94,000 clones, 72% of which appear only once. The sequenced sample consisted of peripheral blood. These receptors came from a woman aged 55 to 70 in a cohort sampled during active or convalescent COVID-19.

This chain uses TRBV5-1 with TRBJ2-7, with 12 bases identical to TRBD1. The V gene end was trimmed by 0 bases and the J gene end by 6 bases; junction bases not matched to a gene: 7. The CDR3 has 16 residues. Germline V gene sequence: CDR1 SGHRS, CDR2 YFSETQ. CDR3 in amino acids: CASSLGLRDRGREQYF. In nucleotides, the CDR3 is TGCGCCAGCAGCTTGGGCCTCCGGGACAGGGGGCGCGAGCAGTACTTC.

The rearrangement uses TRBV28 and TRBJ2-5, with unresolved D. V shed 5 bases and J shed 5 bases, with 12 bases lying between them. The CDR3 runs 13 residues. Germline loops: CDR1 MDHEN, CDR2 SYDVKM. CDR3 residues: CASSPLRRETQYF. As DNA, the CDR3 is TGTGCCAGCAGTCCACTACGCCGGGAGACCCAGTACTTC.

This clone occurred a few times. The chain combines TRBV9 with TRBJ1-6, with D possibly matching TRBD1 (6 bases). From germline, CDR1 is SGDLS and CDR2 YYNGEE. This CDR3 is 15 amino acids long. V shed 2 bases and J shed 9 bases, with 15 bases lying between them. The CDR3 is CASSVSTGLASPLHF. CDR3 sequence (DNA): TGTGCCAGCAGCGTGTCTACAGGGCTTGCTTCACCCCTCCACTTT.

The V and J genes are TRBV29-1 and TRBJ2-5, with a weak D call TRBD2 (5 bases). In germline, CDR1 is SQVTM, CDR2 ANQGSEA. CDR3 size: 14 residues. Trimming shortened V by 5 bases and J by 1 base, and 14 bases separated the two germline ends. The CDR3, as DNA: TGCAGCGTTCTCTTGGGAGCGACCCAAGAGACCCAGTACTTC. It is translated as CSVLLGATQETQYF. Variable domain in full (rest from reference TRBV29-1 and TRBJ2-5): SAVISQKPSRDICQRGTSLTIQCQVDSQVTMMFWYRQQPGQSLTLIATANQGSEATYESGFVIDKFPISRPNLTFSTLTVSNMSPEDSSIYLCSVLLGATQETQYFGPGTRLLVL.

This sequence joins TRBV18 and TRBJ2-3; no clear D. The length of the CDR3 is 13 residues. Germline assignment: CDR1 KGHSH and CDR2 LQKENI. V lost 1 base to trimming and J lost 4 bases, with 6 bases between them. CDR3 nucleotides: TGTGCCAGCTCACCACTGCAGTCAGATACGCAGTATTTT. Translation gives CASSPLQSDTQYF.

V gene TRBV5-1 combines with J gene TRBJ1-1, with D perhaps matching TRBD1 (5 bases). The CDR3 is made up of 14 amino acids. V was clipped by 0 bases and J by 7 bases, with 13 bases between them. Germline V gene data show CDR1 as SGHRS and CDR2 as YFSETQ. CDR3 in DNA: TGCGCCAGCAGCTTGGGGAGGGGTTTTGGTGAAGCTTTCTTT. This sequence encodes CASSLGRGFGEAFF.

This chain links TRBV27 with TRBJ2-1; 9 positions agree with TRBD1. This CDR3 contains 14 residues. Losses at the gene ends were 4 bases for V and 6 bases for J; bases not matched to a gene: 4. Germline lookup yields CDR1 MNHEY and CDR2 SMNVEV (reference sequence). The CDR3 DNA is TGTGCCAGCAGTTACCAGACAGGGGGCAATGAGCAGTTCTTC. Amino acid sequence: CASSYQTGGNEQFF.

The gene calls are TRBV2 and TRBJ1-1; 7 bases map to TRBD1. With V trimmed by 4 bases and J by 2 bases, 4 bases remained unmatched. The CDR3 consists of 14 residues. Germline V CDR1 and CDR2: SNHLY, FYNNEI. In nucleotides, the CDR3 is TGTGCCAGCAGTGGGGACAGAACTAACACTGAAGCTTTCTTT. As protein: CASSGDRTNTEAFF.

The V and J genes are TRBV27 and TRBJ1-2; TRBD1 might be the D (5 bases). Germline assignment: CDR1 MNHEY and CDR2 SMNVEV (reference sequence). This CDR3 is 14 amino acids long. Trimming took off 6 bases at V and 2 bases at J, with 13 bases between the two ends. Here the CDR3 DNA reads TGTGCCAGCAGCGCCAGGACAAGAAACTATGGCTACACCTTC. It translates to CASSARTRNYGYTF.

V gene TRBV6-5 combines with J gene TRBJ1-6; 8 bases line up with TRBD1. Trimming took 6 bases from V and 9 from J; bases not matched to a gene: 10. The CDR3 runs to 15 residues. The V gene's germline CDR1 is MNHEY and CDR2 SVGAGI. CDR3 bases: TGTGCCAGCAGAGGCGGACAGGGCAGCGGTTCACCCCTCCACTTT. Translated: CASRGGQGSGSPLHF.

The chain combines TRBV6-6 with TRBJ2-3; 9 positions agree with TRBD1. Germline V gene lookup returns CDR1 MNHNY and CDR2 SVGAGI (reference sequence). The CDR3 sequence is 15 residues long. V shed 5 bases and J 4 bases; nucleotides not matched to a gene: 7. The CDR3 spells CASSPGTGRADTQYF. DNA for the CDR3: TGTGCCAGCAGTCCCGGGACAGGGAGAGCAGATACGCAGTATTTT.

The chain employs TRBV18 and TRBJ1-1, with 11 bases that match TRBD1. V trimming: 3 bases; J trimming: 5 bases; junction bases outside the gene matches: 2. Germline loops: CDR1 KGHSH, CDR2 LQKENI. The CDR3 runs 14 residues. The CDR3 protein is CASSPGTGGTEAFF. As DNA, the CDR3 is TGTGCCAGCTCACCGGGGACAGGGGGAACTGAAGCTTTCTTT.

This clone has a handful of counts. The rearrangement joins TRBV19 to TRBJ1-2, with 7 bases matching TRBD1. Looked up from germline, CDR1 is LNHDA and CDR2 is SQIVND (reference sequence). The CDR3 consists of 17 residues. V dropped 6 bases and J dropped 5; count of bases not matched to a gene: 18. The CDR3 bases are TGTGCCAGTAGCGCCGGGGCTGCAGGGACAGATATATATGGCTACACCTTC. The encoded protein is CASSAGAAGTDIYGYTF.